This T cell receptor (beta chain) comes out of a study of shared clonotypes between healthy human individuals (dated by TCRdb to between 2020 and 2021). A note on the overall study: Two women and a few men aged 18 to 49 years were included in the cohort. Leukapheresis yielded between about 0.94 and 9.5 billion PBMCs per donor. Blood TCR repertoires of several healthy adults were deeply sequenced to estimate repertoire size and the extent of clonotype sharing between individuals. For each donor, three plates each were used for CD4 naive and CD4 memory, two plates were used for CD8 naive, and one plate was used for CD8 memory. To increase sequencing depth and limit assay-specific biases, TCR repertoire library preparation and sequencing were carried out by different laboratories using diverse techniques.

Looking up the germline V gene yields CDR1 MGHRA and CDR2 YSYEKL. V gives up 2 bases and J gives up 2 bases, and the segment between their germline ends measures 10 bases. The CDR3 covers 14 residues, taking in both the cysteine and the phenylalanine. CDR3 DNA is the only sequence kept; it has 42 bases, read in frame from the first base. Study-level results and caveats: Clonotypes shared by all four sorted-subset donors showed higher generation probabilities than non-shared clonotypes. Even with the large sequencing depth, rarefaction of the sorted-subset datasets indicated that sequencing was incomplete. Based on pairwise subsampling, the degree of clonotype sharing among donors was expected to be affected by sequencing depth. Because the study included a small number of donors, the genetic and exposure-history diversity represented was limited. Only blood was sampled, and tissue TCR repertoires likely differ from those in blood. When a few donors were compared, the shared fraction of clonotypes was about 5.5% for naive CD4, about 4% for naive CD8, more than 2% for memory CD4, and 0.35% to 0.4% for memory CD8. Larger estimated clonotype richness was generally found for naive subsets than for memory subsets.

Using the deep immunoSEQ assay, multiplex PCR amplified TCR CDR3 regions from genomic DNA. Extracted genomic DNA from each cell subset was spread evenly across all wells of several immunoSEQ 96-well plates, with each plate serving as a replicate. For sorted subsets, approximately 190 ng of genomic DNA, equivalent to 30,000 or so T cell genomes, went into each replicate PCR. The purified libraries were quantified using a Qubit 3.0 fluorometer, sized with a Bioanalyzer 2100, and then quantified again using the KAPA Library Quantification kit. Every immunoSEQ 96-well plate was sequenced on a dedicated single-read 150-cycle Illumina NextSeq 550 flow cell. The study's own analysis went as follows. The immunoSEQ output contained only junctional sequences without quality scores, so filtering could not match that applied to full-length reads. Sequences were annotated with PyIR, a Python wrapper for IgBLAST v1.9, using IMGT germline references to assign V/J genes and CDR3. Reads with weak V/J assignments (E-value above 1e-6), missing CDR3, stop codons, out-of-frame junctions, or ambiguous translated residues were removed. V3J clonotypes were defined as sequences sharing an identical inferred V gene, J gene, and CDR3 amino acid sequence. Percentage overlap between repertoires was calculated by dividing the number of shared unique clonotypes by the size of the smaller repertoire. RTK rarefaction, the Chao1 estimator, and Recon v2.1 estimates of unobserved clonotypes were used to assess repertoire richness. OLGA was used to compute generation probabilities for all TCRbeta clonotypes that the gDNA method yielded from four donors. TCRdb provides this immuneACCESS table in a form limited to in-frame rearrangements. Some clones are lacking; in checked studies, under half of them reflect an unresolved V gene, and why the rest are absent is not known. V and J calls plus clone size are reproduced from that table; the DNA served to infer D and trimming. The table for this sample lists some 800,000 clones; almost 95% of them were counted only once. Less than 25% of the sample is taken by the ten largest.

For the CD8 naive samples, CD45RO-negative cells were positively selected for CCR7, yielding a CD45RA+CCR7+ population from which TemRA cells were excluded. Donors were healthy HIV-negative adults with no recently reported acute infections or vaccinations. Every donor was a Caucasian adult living in Nashville, Tennessee, USA. Blood was obtained by leukapheresis, after which PBMCs were separated by Ficoll-Histopaque density gradient centrifugation and cryopreserved in liquid nitrogen vapor phase. Analytical flow cytometry was used to check the purity and quantity of each magnetically sorted T cell population. Each sorted fraction had its genomic DNA isolated and then quantified by UV absorbance on a Nanodrop 2000c. The count of this clone is one. What antigen it recognizes has not been identified. There are no base qualities to consult, and no much larger clone falls within one base.

This TCR came from a man aged 25 to 45 in good health. Sequenced sample: naive CD8+ T cells sorted from blood. The cell subset or site label of this sample denotes: CD45RA+CCR7+. The rearrangement combines TRBV4-1 with TRBJ2-7, with no confidently assigned D gene. The DNA sequence reads TGCGCCAGCAGCCAATATGACGGGCCCTACGAGCAGTACTTC. This is translated as CASSQYDGPYEQYF.